Sequencing of this T cell receptor beta chain was carried out in a study of T-cell reconstitution after alpha-beta-depleted transplantation in children (dated by TCRdb to 2015 to 2016). Background for the entire study: Using TCR repertoire profiling, the study followed T-cell immune reconstitution in a quantitative way in children after TCRalphabeta/CD19-depleted allogeneic hematopoietic cell transplantation.

The method was PCR. The sequencer listed for this sample is Illumina HiSeq 2500. TCR library preparation used molecular barcoding, with unique molecular identifiers applied to normalize quantification of the TCRbeta repertoire. Starting from the raw public reads, TCRdb applied fastp trimming at Q25, assembled clones with MiXCR and retained in-frame beta chains. Under each unique CDR3 protein, matching rows form one entry showing the most common genes and DNA. For this sample there are 530,000 or so distinct CDR3 sequences; 25% to 30% appear just once. Of the sample, approximately 33% falls within the top ten clones. This clonotype was seen a few times. No cognate antigen has been identified for it. It has no much larger one-base neighbor in the sample; base qualities were not kept. The investigation overall reported the following: The frequencies of hyperexpanded clones fell over the following months, and after one year, T-cell counts and TCRbeta diversity were mostly attributed to newly produced T cells. In some patients, the high TCRbeta diversity seen at day 60 was put down to recipient T cells and intrathymic progenitors that had survived conditioning. The apparently early alphabetaT-cell count recovery about two months after transplant was reportedly dependent on only several hundred rapidly expanded clones derived from non-depleted graft cells.

This sample's treatment or condition label indicates: allogeneic hematopoietic cell transplantation with graft depleted of TCRalphabeta T cells and CD19 B cells. The children who served as transplant recipients had been given grafts of TCRalphabeta/CD19-depleted allogeneic hematopoietic cells. Including the terminal cysteine and phenylalanine, the CDR3 comprises 18 residues. This entry keeps only the CDR3 DNA: 54 bases, framed from base 1. V and J lose 1 base and 2 bases, and a span of 18 bases separates them. Taken from the germline V gene (reference sequence), the CDR1 and CDR2 loops are LNHNV and YYDKDF.

Here the chain combines TRBV15 and TRBJ2-4, with no reliable assignment of the D segment. This TCR was sampled from a boy under three years old with Wiskott-Aldrich syndrome, due to receive a stem cell transplant. Sequences were derived from PBMCs, sampled before TCRalphabeta/CD19-depleted stem cell transplant. The CDR3 corresponds to CATSRVWANQDPKNIQYF. In nucleotide form, the sequence is TGTGCCACCAGCAGAGTTTGGGCTAACCAAGATCCCAAAAACATTCAGTACTTC.